Presented here are 10 T cell receptor beta chains from one specimen sequenced in a study of blood T cell repertoires in COVID-19. Repertoires were generated with immunoSEQ multiplex PCR, while TCRdb's copy carries only in-frame clones and drops some. The sample lists around 140,000 clones, around 87% occurring once. Sequencing input: peripheral blood. All receptors come from a man older than 75 with acute or convalescent COVID-19.

The V gene is TRBV2, the J gene TRBJ2-7; 8 bases fit TRBD1. CDR1 is SNHLY, CDR2 FYNNEI, per germline. V shed 6 bases, J shed 3 bases, and the junction held 4 bases outside the gene matches. CDR3 length equals 13 residues. CDR3 loop: CASRRTGYYEQYF. For the CDR3, the DNA is TGTGCCAGCAGGAGGACAGGGTACTACGAGCAGTACTTC.

In its sample, this clone was seen a few times. V gene TRBV14 combines with J gene TRBJ2-2; no clear D gene. Per the germline V gene, CDR1 is SGHDN and CDR2 is FVKESK. Trimming removed 1 base at V and 1 base at J, with 7 bases between. The CDR3 is 15 residues long. The CDR3 region has the DNA TGTGCCAGCAGCCAAGGTCCGGGGAACACCGGGGAGCTGTTTTTT. Translating it yields CASSQGPGNTGELFF.

This chain uses TRBV24-1 with TRBJ1-2, with TRBD1 matching over 7 bases. Germline trimming cut 4 bases from V and 13 bases from J; bases unmatched to any gene: 8. This CDR3 has 12 residues. CDR1 and CDR2 from the germline V gene are KGHDR and SFDVKD. The CDR3 protein is CATSEPQGQVTF. In DNA, the CDR3 is TGTGCCACCAGTGAGCCACAGGGGCAGGTCACCTTC.

J is TRBJ2-3 and V is TRBV7-2; 7 bases match TRBD1. CDR1 and CDR2 (germline): SGHTA, FQGNSA. The junction had 5 bases not matched to a gene; V was cut back by 0 bases and J by 2 bases. The length of the CDR3 is 16 residues. CDR3 sequence reads: CASSLARTGYTDTQYF. In nucleotides, the CDR3 is TGTGCCAGCAGCTTAGCCAGGACAGGCTACACAGATACGCAGTATTTT.

The chain links TRBV11-1 to TRBJ2-5; TRBD2 might be the D (6 bases). V was clipped by 5 bases and J by 2 bases, with 15 bases between them. This CDR3 is built from 15 residues. Germline V gene lookup returns CDR1 SGHAT and CDR2 FQDESV (reference sequence). CDR3: CASSPSGTGQETQYF. Here the CDR3 DNA reads TGTGCCAGCAGCCCCTCCGGGACTGGTCAAGAGACCCAGTACTTC.

This clone was counted at least ten times. This chain connects TRBV11-3 to TRBJ2-1; TRBD2 aligns across 8 bases. The germline V gene encodes CDR1 SGHNT and CDR2 YENEEA. This CDR3 is built from 15 residues. V gave up 2 bases and J gave up 10 bases; unmatched junction bases: 10. CDR3 amino acids: CASSLPGLGEIEQFF. The CDR3 DNA reads as TGTGCCAGCAGCTTACCGGGACTAGGGGAAATAGAGCAGTTCTTC.

The V and J genes are TRBV6-5 and TRBJ1-2, with 9 nucleotides matching TRBD1. Germline V lookup: CDR1 MNHEY, CDR2 SVGAGI. This CDR3 spans 14 amino acids. V was clipped by 2 bases and J by 8 bases; unmatched bases: 6. The CDR3 protein is CASSYRTGVGGYTF. The CDR3 region has the DNA TGTGCCAGCAGTTACCGGACAGGGGTCGGAGGCTACACCTTC.

CDR3 in DNA: TGTGCCGGGGACTCAAGAGGCATTCAGTACTTC. It yields the protein CAGDSRGIQYF. The chain employs TRBV2 and TRBJ2-4; weak D call: TRBD2 (6 bases). Germline CDR1 and CDR2: SNHLY and FYNNEI. This CDR3 spans 11 amino acids. V dropped 11 bases and J dropped 9 bases, with 14 bases sitting between them.

The rearrangement links TRBV6-5 to TRBJ1-1; 8 positions agree with TRBD1. Trimming took 7 bases from V and 6 from J; bases not matched to a gene: 10. CDR1 and CDR2 (germline): MNHEY, SVGAGI. This CDR3 comprises 14 residues. The CDR3 DNA follows: TGTGCCAGCACTAAGCCGGGACAGGTCTCTGAAGCTTTCTTT. Translating it yields CASTKPGQVSEAFF.

V gene TRBV3-1 (or the pseudogene TRBV3-2) combines with J gene TRBJ2-5; TRBD1 matches at 10 bases. Germline CDR1 and CDR2: LGHDT and YNNKEL (reference sequence). The V and J ends lost 6 bases and 5 bases, in that order; junction bases with no gene match: 6. CDR3 size: 14 residues. The CDR3 bases are TGTGCCAGCAGTCAGACAGGGGGCTATGAGACCCAGTACTTC. Amino acids: CASSQTGGYETQYF.